Given below is one T cell receptor beta chain in context. Time point indicated: baseline, week 1 (first vaccination visit). Treatment defined: pre-vaccination baseline after standard-of-care therapy. New IDH1-mutant, ATRX-lost WHO grade 3 or 4 astrocytomas occurred in donors. Clones were read by immunoSEQ multiplex PCR, and TCRdb kept only the in-frame ones, dropping some. The table includes roughly 46,000 clones, more than 80% detected once. This sample is drawn from a study of a mutant IDH1 vaccine in newly diagnosed glioma. Study-wide background: Treated patients comprised about 60% males and approximately 38% females, mean age roughly 40 years. Therapy received beforehand was radiotherapy, temozolomide, or both, with most patients given both.

The germline CDR1 and CDR2 sequences are SGHNT and YYREEE (reference sequence). The V gene lost 4 bases and the J gene lost 6 bases, with 17 bases spanning the gap. This CDR3 contains 14 residues. Material: PBMCs, obtained from a glioma patient treated with radiotherapy, temozolomide or both. This receptor was taken from a man between 40 and 49 years old with glioma. This chain links TRBV5-4 with TRBJ2-7; D remains ambiguous. CDR3 sequence: CASSPPPVSAEQYF. CDR3 in DNA: TGTGCCAGCAGCCCTCCGCCCGTATCAGCCGAGCAGTACTTC.